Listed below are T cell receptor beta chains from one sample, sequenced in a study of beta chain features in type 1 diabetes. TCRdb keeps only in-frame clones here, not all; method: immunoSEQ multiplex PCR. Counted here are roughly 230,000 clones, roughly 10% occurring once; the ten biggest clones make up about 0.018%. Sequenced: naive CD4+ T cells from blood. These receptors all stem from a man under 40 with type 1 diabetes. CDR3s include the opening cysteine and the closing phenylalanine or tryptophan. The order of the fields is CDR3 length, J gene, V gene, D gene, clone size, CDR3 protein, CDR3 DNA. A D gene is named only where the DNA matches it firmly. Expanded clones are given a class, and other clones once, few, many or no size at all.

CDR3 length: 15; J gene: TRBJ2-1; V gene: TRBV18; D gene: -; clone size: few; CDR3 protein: CASSPSGGLDNEQFF; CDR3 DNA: TGTGCCAGCTCACCATCGGGGGGCTTGGACAATGAGCAGTTCTTC
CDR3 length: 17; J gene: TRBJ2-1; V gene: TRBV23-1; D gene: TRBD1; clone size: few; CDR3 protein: CASSHPRRTGVVSEQFF; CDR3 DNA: TGCGCCAGCAGTCACCCCCGCAGGACAGGGGTGGTGAGTGAGCAGTTCTTC
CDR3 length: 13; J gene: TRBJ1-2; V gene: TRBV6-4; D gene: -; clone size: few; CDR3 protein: CASSAGTRGGYTF; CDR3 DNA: TGTGCCAGCAGTGCGGGGACAAGAGGAGGCTACACCTTC
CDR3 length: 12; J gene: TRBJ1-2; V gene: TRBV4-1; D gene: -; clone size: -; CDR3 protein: CASSQAGVGYTF; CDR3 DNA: TGCGCCAGCAGCCAGGCCGGAGTCGGCTACACCTTC
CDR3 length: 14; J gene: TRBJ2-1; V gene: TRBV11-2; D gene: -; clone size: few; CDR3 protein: CASSLGSSYNEQFF; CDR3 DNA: TGTGCCAGCAGCTTAGGGAGCTCCTACAATGAGCAGTTCTTC
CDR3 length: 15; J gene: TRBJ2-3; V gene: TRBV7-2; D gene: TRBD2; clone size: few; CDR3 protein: CASSLRRGTTDTQYF; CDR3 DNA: TGTGCCAGCAGCTTACGGCGGGGGACCACAGATACGCAGTATTTT
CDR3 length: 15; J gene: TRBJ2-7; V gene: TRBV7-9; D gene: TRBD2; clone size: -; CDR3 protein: CASSLRGGASYEQYF; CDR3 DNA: TGTGCCAGCAGCTTACGCGGGGGAGCCTCCTACGAGCAGTACTTC
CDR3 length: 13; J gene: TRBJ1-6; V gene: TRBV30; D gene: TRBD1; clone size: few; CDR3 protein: CAWMGRGDSPLHF; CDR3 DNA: TGTGCCTGGATGGGCAGGGGGGATTCACCCCTCCACTTT
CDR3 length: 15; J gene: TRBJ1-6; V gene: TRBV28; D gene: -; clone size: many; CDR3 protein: CASSRLDRRHSPLHF; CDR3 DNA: TGTGCCAGCAGTCGCCTAGACAGGCGGCATTCACCCCTCCACTTT
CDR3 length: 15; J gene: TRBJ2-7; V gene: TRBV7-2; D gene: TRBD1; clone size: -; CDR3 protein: CASSLAGQGTYEQYF; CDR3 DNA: TGTGCCAGCAGCTTAGCGGGACAGGGTACCTACGAGCAGTACTTC
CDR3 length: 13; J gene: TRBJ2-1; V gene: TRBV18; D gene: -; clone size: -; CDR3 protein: CASSPLSDNEQFF; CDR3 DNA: TGTGCCAGCTCACCACTGTCGGACAATGAGCAGTTCTTC
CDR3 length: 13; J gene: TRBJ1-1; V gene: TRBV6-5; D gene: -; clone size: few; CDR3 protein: CASSYWHDTEAFF; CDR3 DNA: TGTGCCAGCAGTTACTGGCACGACACTGAAGCTTTCTTT
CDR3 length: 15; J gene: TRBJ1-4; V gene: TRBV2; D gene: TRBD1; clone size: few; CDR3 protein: CASSDPGQLTEKLFF; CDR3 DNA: TGTGCCAGCAGTGATCCGGGACAGCTAACCGAAAAACTGTTTTTT
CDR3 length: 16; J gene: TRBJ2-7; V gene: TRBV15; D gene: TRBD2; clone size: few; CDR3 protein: CATSREGEGRAYEQYF; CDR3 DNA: TGTGCCACCAGCAGAGAAGGGGAGGGGCGGGCCTACGAGCAGTACTTC
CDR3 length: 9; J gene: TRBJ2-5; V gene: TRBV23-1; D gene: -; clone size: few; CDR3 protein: CASSLRKYF; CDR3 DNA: TGCGCCAGCAGTCTCAGGAAGTACTTC
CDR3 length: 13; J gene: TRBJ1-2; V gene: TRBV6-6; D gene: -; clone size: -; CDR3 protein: CASTRRDHYGYTF; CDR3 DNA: TGTGCCAGCACAAGGAGGGATCACTATGGCTACACCTTC
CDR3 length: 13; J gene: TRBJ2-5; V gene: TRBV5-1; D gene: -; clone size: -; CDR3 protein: CASSVGQERAQYF; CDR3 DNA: TGCGCCAGCAGCGTAGGACAGGAGCGGGCCCAGTACTTC
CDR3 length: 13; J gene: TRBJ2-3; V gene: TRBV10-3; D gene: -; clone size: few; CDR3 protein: CAITTDRADTQYF; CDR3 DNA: TGTGCCATCACTACGGACAGAGCAGATACGCAGTATTTT
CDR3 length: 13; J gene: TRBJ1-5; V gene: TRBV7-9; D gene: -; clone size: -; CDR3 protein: CASSRDQRQPQHF; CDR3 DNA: TGTGCCAGCAGCCGAGACCAGCGGCAGCCCCAGCATTTT
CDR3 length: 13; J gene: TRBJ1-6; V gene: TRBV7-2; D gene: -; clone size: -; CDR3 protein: CASSLLQEAPLHF; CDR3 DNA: TGTGCCAGCAGCTTACTTCAGGAGGCACCCCTCCACTTT
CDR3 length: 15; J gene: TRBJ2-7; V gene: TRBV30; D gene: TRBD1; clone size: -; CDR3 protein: CAWSLKRDRAFEQYF; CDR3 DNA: TGTGCCTGGAGTCTAAAAAGGGACAGGGCTTTTGAGCAGTACTTC
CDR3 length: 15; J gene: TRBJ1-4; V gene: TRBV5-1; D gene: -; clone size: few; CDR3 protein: CASSISGRTNEKLFF; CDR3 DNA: TGCGCCAGCAGCATCTCAGGGAGGACTAATGAAAAACTGTTTTTT
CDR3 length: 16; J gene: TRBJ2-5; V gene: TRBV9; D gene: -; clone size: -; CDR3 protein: CASSVSEGGFRETQYF; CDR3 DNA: TGTGCCAGCAGCGTAAGTGAAGGAGGGTTTCGGGAGACCCAGTACTTC
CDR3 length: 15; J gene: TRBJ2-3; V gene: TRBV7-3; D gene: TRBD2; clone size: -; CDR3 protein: CASSSAGGWADTQYF; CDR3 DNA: TGTGCCAGCAGCTCAGCGGGGGGGTGGGCAGATACGCAGTATTTT
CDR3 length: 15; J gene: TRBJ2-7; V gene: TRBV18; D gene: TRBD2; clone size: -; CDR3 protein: CASSITSGVAYEQYF; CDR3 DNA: TGTGCCAGCTCAATTACTAGCGGGGTAGCCTACGAGCAGTACTTC
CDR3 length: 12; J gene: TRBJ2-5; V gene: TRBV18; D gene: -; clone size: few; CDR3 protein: CASSRDQETQYF; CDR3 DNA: TGTGCCAGCTCCCGAGACCAAGAGACCCAGTACTTC
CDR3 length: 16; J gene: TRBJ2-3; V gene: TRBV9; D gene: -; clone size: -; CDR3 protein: CASSVGDSIPTDTQYF; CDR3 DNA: TGTGCCAGCAGCGTGGGGGACTCCATACCCACAGATACGCAGTATTTT
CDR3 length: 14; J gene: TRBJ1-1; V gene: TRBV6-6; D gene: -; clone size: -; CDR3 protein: CASSYGGANTEAFF; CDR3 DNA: TGTGCCAGCAGTTACGGGGGGGCGAACACTGAAGCTTTCTTT
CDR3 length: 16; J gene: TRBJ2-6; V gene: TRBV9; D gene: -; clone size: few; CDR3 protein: CASSEAGYSGANVLTF; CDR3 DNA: TGTGCCAGCAGCGAGGCGGGGTACTCTGGGGCCAACGTCCTGACTTTC
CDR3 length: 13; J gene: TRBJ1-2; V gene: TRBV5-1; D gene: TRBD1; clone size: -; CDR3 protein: CASSTGTAYGYTF; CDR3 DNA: TGCGCCAGCAGCACCGGGACAGCTTATGGCTACACCTTC
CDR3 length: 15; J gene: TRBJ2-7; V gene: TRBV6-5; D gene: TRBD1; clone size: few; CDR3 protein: CASRSPGQGTYEQYF; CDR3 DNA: TGTGCCAGCAGATCCCCGGGACAGGGAACCTACGAGCAGTACTTC
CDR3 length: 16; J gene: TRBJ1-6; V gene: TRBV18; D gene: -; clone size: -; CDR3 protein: CASSPNTGLDNSPLHF; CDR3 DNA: TGTGCCAGCTCACCAAATACGGGTCTGGATAATTCACCCCTCCACTTT
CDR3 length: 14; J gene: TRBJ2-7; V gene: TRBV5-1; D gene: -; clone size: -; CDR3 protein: CASSLTGQYYEQYF; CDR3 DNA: TGCGCCAGCAGCCTAACTGGACAGTACTACGAGCAGTACTTC
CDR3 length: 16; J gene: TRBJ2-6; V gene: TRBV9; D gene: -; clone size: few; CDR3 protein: CASSAGEGSGANVLTF; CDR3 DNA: TGTGCCAGCAGCGCTGGCGAGGGTTCTGGGGCCAACGTCCTGACTTTC
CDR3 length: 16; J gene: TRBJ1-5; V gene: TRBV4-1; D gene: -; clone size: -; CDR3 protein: CASSQQRFYSNQPQHF; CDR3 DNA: TGCGCCAGCAGCCAACAGCGGTTTTATAGCAATCAGCCCCAGCATTTT
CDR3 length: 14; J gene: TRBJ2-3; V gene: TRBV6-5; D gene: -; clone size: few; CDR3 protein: CASSVSYFTDTQYF; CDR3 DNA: TGTGCCAGCAGTGTCTCCTACTTCACAGATACGCAGTATTTT
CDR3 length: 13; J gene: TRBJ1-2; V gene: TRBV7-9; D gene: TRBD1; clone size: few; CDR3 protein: CASSLGQGVVSTF; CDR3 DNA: TGTGCCAGCAGCCTTGGACAGGGGGTCGTTTCCACCTTC
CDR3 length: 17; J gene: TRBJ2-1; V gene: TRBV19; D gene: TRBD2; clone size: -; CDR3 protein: CASSAPLASGGFNEQFF; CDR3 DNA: TGTGCCAGTAGTGCCCCTTTGGCTAGCGGGGGGTTTAATGAGCAGTTCTTC
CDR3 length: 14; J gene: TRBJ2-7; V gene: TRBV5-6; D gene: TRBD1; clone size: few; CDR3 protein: CASSKAGTGDEQYF; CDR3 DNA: TGTGCCAGCAGCAAAGCCGGGACAGGAGACGAGCAGTACTTC
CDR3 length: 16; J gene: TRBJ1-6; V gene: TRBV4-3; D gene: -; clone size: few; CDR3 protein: CASSQRSQRGESPLHF; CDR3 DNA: TGCGCCAGCAGCCAAAGGTCGCAGCGGGGGGAATCACCCCTCCACTTT
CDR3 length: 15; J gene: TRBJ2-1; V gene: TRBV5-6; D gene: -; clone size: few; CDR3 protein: CASSPLDTAYNEQFF; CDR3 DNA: TGTGCCAGCAGCCCCCTGGACACGGCCTACAATGAGCAGTTCTTC
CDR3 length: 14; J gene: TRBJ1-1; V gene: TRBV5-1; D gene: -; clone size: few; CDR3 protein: CASSLGASNTEAFF; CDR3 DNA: TGCGCCAGCAGCTTGGGGGCCTCAAACACTGAAGCTTTCTTT
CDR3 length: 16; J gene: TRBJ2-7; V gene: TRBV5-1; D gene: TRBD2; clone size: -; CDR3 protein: CASSPVSGGTSYEQYF; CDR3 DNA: TGCGCCAGCAGCCCCGTTAGCGGGGGCACCTCCTACGAGCAGTACTTC
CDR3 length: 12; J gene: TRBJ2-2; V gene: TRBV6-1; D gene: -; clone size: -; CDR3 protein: CASSESGGELFF; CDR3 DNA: TGTGCCAGCAGTGAATCCGGCGGGGAGCTGTTTTTT
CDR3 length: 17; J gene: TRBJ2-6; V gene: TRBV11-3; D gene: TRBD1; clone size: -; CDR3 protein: CASSQDRLSSGANVLTF; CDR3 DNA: TGTGCCAGCAGCCAGGACAGGCTCAGCTCTGGGGCCAACGTCCTGACTTTC
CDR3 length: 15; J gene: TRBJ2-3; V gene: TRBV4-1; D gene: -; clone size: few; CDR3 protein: CASSRGRGVADTQYF; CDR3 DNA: TGCGCCAGCAGCCGGGGCAGGGGAGTGGCAGATACGCAGTATTTT